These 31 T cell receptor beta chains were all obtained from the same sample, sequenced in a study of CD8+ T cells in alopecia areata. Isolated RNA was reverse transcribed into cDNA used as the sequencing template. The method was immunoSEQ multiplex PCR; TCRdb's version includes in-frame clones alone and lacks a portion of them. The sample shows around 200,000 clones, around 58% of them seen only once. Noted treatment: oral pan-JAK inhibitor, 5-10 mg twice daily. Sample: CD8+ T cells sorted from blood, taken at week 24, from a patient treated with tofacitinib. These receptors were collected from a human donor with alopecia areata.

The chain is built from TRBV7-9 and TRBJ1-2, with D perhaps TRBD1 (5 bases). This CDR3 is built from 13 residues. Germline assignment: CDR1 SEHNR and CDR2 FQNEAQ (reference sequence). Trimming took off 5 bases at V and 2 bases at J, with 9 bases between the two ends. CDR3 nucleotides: TGTGCCAGCAGCCAGGACATAAACTATGGCTACACCTTC. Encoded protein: CASSQDINYGYTF.

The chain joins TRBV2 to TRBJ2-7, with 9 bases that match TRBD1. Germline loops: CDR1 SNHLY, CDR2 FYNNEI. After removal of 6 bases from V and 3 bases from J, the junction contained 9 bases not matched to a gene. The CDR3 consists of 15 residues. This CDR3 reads CASRVWDREGYEQYF. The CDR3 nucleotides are TGTGCCAGCAGAGTTTGGGACAGGGAAGGCTACGAGCAGTACTTC.

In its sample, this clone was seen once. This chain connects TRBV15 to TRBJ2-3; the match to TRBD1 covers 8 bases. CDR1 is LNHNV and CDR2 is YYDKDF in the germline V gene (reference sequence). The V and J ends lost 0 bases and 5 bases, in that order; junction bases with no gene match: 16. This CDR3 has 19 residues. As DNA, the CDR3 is TGTGCCACCAGCAGAGATCCCCCTCGACAGGGGCCCCCCGGAGATACGCAGTATTTT. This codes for CATSRDPPRQGPPGDTQYF. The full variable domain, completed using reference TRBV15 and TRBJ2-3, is DAMVIQNPRYQVTQFGKPVTLSCSQTLNHNVMYWYQQKSSQAPKLLFHYYDKDFNNEADTPDNFQSRRPNTSFCFLDIRSPGLGDTAMYLCATSRDPPRQGPPGDTQYFGPGTRLTVL.

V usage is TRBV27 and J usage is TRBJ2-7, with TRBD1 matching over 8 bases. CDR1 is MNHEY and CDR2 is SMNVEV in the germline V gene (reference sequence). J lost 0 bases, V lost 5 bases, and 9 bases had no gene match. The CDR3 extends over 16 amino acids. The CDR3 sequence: CASSGRGLFGSYEQYF. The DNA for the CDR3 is TGTGCCAGCAGTGGCAGGGGGCTATTTGGCTCCTACGAGCAGTACTTC.

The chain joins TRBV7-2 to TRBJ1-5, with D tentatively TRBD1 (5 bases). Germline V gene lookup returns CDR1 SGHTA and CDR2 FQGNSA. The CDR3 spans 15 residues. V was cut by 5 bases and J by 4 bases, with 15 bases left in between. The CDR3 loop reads CASSQERTLNQPQHF. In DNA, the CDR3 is TGTGCCAGCAGCCAAGAAAGGACACTGAATCAGCCCCAGCATTTT.

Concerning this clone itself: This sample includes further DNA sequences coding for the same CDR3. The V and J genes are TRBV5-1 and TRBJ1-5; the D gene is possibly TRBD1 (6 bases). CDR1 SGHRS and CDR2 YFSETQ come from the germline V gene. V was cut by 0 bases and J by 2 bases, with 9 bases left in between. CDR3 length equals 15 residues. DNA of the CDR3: TGCGCCAGCAGCTTGGAGGGGGGTGGCAATCAGCCCCAGCATTTT. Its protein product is CASSLEGGGNQPQHF.

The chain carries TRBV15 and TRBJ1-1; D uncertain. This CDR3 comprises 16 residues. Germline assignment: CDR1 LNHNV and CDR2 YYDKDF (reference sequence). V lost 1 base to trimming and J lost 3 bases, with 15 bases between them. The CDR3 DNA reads TGTGCCACCAGCAGAGGGGTCATGGGTCTTGACACTGAAGCTTTCTTT. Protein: CATSRGVMGLDTEAFF.

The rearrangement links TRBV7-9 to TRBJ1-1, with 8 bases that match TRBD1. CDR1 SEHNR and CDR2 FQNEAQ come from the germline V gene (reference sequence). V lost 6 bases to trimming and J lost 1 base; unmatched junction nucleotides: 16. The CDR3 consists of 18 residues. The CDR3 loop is CASRPRDRSPSENTEAFF. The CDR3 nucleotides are TGTGCCAGCAGGCCCCGGGACAGGTCGCCGTCTGAGAACACTGAAGCTTTCTTT.

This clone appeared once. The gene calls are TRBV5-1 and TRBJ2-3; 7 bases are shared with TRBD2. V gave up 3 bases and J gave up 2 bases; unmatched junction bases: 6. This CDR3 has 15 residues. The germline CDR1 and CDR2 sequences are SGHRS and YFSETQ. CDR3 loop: CASSWRTRPTDTQYF. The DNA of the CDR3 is TGCGCCAGCAGCTGGAGGACTAGGCCCACAGATACGCAGTATTTT.

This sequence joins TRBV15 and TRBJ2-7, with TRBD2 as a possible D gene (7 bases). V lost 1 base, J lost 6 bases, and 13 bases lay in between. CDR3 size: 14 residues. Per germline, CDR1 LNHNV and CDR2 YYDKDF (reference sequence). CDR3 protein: CATSRVAGAVEQYF. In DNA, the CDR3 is TGTGCCACCAGCAGAGTTGCGGGGGCGGTCGAGCAGTACTTC. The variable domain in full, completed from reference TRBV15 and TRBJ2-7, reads DAMVIQNPRYQVTQFGKPVTLSCSQTLNHNVMYWYQQKSSQAPKLLFHYYDKDFNNEADTPDNFQSRRPNTSFCFLDIRSPGLGDTAMYLCATSRVAGAVEQYFGPGTRLTVT.

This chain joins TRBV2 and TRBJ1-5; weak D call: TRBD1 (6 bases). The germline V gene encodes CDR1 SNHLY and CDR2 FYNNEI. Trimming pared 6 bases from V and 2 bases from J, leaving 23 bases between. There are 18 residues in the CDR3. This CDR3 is CASRGSGPTKGGNQPQHF. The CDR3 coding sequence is TGTGCCAGCAGGGGATCGGGACCCACGAAGGGGGGCAATCAGCCCCAGCATTTT.

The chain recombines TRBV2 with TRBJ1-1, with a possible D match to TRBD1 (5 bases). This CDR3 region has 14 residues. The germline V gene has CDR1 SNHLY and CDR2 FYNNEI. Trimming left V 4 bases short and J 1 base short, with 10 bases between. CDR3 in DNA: TGTGCCAGCAGTGGAGGCAGGGCGAACACTGAAGCTTTCTTT. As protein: CASSGGRANTEAFF. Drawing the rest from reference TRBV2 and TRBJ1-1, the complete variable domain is EPEVTQTPSHQVTQMGQEVILRCVPISNHLYFYWYRQILGQKVEFLVSFYNNEISEKSEIFDDQFSVERPDGSNFTLKIRSTKLEDSAMYFCASSGGRANTEAFFGQGTRLTVV.

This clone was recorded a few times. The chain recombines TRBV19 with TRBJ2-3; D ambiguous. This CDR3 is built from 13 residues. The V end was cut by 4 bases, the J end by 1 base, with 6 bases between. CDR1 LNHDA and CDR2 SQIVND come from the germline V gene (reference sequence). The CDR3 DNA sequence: TGTGCCAGTAGTAGTGGGGGCACAGATACGCAGTATTTT. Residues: CASSSGGTDTQYF.

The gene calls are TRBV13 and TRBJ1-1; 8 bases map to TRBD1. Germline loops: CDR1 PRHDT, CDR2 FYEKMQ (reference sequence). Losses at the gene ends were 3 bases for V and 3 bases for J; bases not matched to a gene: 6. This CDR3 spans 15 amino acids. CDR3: CASSFRQGRDTEAFF. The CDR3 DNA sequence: TGTGCCAGCAGCTTTCGACAGGGGAGGGACACTGAAGCTTTCTTT.

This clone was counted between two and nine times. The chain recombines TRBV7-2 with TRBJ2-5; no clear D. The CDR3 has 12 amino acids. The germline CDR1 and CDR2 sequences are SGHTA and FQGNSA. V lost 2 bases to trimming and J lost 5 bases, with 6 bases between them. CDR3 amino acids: CASSLLWETQYF. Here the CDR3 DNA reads TGTGCCAGCAGCTTATTGTGGGAGACCCAGTACTTC. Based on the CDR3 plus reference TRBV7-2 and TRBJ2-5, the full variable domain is GAGVSQSPSNKVTEKGKDVELRCDPISGHTALYWYRQSLGQGLEFLIYFQGNSAPDKSGLPSDRFSAERTGGSVSTLTIQRTQQEDSAVYLCASSLLWETQYFGPGTRLLVL.

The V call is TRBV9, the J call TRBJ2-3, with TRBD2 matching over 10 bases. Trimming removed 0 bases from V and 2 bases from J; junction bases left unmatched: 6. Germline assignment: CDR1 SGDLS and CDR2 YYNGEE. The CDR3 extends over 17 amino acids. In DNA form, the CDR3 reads TGTGCCAGCAGCGTAGGTGTTCTAGCGGGGGCCACAGATACGCAGTATTTT. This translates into CASSVGVLAGATDTQYF.

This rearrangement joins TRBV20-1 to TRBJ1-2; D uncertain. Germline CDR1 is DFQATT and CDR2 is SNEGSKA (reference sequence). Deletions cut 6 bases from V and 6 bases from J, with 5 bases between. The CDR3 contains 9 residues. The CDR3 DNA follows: TGCAGTGCGCCCGATGGCTACACCTTC. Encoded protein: CSAPDGYTF.

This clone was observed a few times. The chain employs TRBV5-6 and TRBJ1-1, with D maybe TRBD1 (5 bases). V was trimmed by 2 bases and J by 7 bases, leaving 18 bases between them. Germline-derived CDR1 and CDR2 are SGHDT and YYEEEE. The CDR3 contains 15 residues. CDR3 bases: TGTGCCAGCAGCTTATCCTCAGGGCCATTTGGTGAAGCTTTCTTT. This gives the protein CASSLSSGPFGEAFF.

This chain's CDR3 is CATSRDTTYEQYF. CDR3 DNA sequence: TGTGCCACCAGCAGAGACACCACCTACGAGCAGTACTTC. This chain connects TRBV15 to TRBJ2-7; D gene unclear. This CDR3 has 13 amino acids. V gave up 0 bases and J gave up 2 bases, with 5 bases separating them. CDR1 and CDR2 from the germline V gene are LNHNV and YYDKDF (reference sequence).

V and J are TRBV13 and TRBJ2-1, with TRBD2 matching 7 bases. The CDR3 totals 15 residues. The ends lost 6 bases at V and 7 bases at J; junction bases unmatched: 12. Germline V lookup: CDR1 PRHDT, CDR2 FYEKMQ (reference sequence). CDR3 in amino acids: CASRVQTGTKNEQFF. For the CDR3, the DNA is TGTGCCAGCAGGGTTCAAACCGGGACTAAAAATGAGCAGTTCTTC.

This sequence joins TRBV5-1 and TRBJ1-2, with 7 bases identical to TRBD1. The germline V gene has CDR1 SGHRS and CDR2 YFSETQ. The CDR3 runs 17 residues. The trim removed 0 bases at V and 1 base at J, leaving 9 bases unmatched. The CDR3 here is CASSLEAGTEFNYGYTF. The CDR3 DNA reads TGCGCCAGCAGCTTGGAAGCCGGGACAGAGTTTAACTATGGCTACACCTTC. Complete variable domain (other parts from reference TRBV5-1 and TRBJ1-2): KAGVTQTPRYLIKTRGQQVTLSCSPISGHRSVSWYQQTPGQGLQFLFEYFSETQRNKGNFPGRFSGRQFSNSRSEMNVSTLELGDSALYLCASSLEAGTEFNYGYTFGSGTRLTVV.

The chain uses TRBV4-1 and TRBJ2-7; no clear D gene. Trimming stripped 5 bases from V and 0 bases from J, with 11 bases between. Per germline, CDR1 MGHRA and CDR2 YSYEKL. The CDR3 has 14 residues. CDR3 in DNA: TGCGCCAGCAGCGGGCTGTGGAACTCCTACGAGCAGTACTTC. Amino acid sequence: CASSGLWNSYEQYF.

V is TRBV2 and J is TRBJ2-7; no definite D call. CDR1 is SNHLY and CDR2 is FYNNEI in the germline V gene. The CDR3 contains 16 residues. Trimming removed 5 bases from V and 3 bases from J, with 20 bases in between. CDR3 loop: CASSWSWSHQFYEQYF. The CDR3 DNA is TGTGCCAGCAGTTGGAGTTGGTCCCACCAATTCTACGAGCAGTACTTC.

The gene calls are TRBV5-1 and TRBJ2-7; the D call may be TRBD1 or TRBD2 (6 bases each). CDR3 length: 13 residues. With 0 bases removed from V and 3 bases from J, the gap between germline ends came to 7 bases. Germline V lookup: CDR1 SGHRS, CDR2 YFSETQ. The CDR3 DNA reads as TGCGCCAGCAGCTTGGAGGGGGGCTACGAGCAGTACTTC. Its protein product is CASSLEGGYEQYF.

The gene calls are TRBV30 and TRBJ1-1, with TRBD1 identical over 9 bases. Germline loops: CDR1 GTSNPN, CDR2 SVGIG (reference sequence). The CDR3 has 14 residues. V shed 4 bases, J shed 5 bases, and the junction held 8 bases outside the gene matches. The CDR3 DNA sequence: TGTGCCTGGACCCCGGGACAGGGATATACTGAAGCTTTCTTT. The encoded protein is CAWTPGQGYTEAFF.

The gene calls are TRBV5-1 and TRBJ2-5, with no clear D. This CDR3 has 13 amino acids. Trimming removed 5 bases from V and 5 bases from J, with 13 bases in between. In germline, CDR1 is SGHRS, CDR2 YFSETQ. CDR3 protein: CASRAPFWETQYF. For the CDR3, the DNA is TGCGCCAGCAGGGCTCCCTTTTGGGAGACCCAGTACTTC.

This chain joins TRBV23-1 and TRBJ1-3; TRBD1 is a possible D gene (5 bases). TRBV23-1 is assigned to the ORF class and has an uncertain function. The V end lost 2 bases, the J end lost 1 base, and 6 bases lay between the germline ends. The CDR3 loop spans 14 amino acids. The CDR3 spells CASSQRGSGNTIYF. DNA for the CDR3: TGCGCCAGCAGTCAACGGGGGTCTGGAAACACCATATATTTT.

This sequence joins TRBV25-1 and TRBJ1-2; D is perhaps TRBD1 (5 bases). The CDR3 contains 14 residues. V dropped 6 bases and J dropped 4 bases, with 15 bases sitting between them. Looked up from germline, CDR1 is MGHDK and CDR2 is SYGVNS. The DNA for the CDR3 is TGTGCCAGCAGCGGGGCGGGGGTCTTCTATGGCTACACCTTC. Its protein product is CASSGAGVFYGYTF.

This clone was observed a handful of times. The CDR3 here is CASNHPGQGIYEQYF. CDR3 bases: TGTGCCAGCAATCACCCGGGACAGGGGATCTACGAGCAGTACTTC. The rearrangement links TRBV11-2 to TRBJ2-7; TRBD1 matches at 10 bases. This CDR3 contains 15 residues. The germline V gene has CDR1 SGHAT and CDR2 FQNNGV. Trimming at V came to 7 bases and at J to 3 bases, leaving 9 bases not matched to a gene.

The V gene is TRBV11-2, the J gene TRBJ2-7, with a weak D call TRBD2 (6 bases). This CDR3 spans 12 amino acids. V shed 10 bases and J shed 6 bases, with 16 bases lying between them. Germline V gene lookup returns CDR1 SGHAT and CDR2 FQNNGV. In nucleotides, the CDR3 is TGTGCCACCACGGGCGGGGAGGTCGAGCAGTACTTC. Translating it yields CATTGGEVEQYF. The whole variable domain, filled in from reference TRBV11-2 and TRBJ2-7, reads EAGVAQSPRYKIIEKRQSVAFWCNPISGHATLYWYQQILGQGPKLLIQFQNNGVVDDSQLPKDRFSAERLKGVDSTLKIQPAKLEDSAVYLCATTGGEVEQYFGPGTRLTVT.

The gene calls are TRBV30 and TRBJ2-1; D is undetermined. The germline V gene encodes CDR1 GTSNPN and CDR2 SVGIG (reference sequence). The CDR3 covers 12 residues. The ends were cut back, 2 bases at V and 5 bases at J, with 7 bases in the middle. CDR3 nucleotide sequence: TGTGCCTGGAGTAGGCTCAACAATGAGCAGTTCTTC. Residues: CAWSRLNNEQFF.